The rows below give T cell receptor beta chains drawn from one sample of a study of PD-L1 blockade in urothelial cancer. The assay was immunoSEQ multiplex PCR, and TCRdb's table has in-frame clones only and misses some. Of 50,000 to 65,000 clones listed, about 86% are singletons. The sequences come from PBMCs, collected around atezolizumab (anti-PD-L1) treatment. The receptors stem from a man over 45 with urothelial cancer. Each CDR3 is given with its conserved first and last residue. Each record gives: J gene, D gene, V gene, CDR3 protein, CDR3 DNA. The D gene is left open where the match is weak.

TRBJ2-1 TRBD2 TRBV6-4 CASSETSGDPYNEQFF TGTGCCAGCAGTGAGACTAGCGGGGACCCCTACAATGAGCAGTTCTTC
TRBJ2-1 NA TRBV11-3 CASSFGVNNEQFF TGTGCCAGCAGCTTCGGAGTAAACAATGAGCAGTTCTTC
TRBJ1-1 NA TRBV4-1 CASSQGKGQGINTEAFF TGCGCCAGCAGCCAAGGGAAAGGGCAGGGGATAAACACTGAAGCTTTCTTT
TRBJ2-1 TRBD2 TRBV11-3 CASSGGDHEQFF TGTGCCAGCAGCGGGGGGGACCATGAGCAGTTCTTC
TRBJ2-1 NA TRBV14 CASSQAGAEQFF TGTGCCAGCAGCCAAGCGGGAGCTGAGCAGTTCTTC
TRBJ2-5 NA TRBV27 CASSLNAVFRETQYF TGTGCCAGCAGTTTAAATGCGGTTTTTCGGGAGACCCAGTACTTC
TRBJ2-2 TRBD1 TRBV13 CASSLVHPPGQGTLKSTGELFF TGTGCCAGCAGCTTAGTCCACCCCCCGGGACAGGGGACGTTAAAATCTACCGGGGAGCTGTTTTTT
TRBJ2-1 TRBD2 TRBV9 CASSQLAELYNEQFF TGTGCCAGCAGCCAGCTAGCGGAACTCTACAATGAGCAGTTCTTC
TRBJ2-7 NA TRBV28 CASSFYSYEQYF TGTGCCAGCAGTTTTTACTCCTACGAGCAGTACTTC
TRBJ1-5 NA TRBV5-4 CASSNRDNNQPQHF TGTGCCAGCAGCAACCGGGACAACAATCAGCCCCAGCATTTT
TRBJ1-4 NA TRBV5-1 CASSSGNNEKLFF TGCGCCAGCAGTTCAGGGAATAATGAAAAACTGTTTTTT
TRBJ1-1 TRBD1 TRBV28 CASSLAAYRGSGNTEAFF TGTGCCAGCAGTTTAGCCGCCTACAGGGGGAGTGGCAACACTGAAGCTTTCTTT
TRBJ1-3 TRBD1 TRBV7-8 CASSLGQGLSGNTIYF TGTGCCAGCAGTTTAGGACAGGGTCTTTCTGGAAACACCATATATTTT
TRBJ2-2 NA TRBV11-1 CASSSGTNTGELFF TGTGCCAGCAGCTCCGGGACAAACACCGGGGAGCTGTTTTTT
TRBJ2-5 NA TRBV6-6 CASIVDSSQGSQYF TGTGCCAGCATCGTGGACAGTTCTCAAGGGTCCCAGTACTTC
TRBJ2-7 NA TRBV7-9 CASRNRDGADEQYF TGTGCCAGCAGGAACAGGGATGGGGCCGACGAGCAGTACTTC
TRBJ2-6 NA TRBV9 CASSVAAAKSSGANVLTF TGTGCCAGCAGCGTAGCGGCAGCGAAGAGCTCTGGGGCCAACGTCCTGACTTTC